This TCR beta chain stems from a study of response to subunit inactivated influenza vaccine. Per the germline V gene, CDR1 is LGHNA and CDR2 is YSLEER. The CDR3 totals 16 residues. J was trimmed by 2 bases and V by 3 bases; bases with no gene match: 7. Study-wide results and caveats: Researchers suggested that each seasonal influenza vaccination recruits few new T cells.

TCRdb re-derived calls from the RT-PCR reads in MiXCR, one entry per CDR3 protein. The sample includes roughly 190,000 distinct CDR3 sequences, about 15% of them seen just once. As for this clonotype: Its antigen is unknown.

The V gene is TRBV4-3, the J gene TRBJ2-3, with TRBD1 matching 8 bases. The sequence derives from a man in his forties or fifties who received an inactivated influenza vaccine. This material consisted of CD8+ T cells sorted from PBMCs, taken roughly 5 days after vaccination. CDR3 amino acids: CASSHNRQGPTDTQYF. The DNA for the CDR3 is TGCGCCAGCAGCCATAATAGACAGGGGCCCACAGATACGCAGTATTTT.